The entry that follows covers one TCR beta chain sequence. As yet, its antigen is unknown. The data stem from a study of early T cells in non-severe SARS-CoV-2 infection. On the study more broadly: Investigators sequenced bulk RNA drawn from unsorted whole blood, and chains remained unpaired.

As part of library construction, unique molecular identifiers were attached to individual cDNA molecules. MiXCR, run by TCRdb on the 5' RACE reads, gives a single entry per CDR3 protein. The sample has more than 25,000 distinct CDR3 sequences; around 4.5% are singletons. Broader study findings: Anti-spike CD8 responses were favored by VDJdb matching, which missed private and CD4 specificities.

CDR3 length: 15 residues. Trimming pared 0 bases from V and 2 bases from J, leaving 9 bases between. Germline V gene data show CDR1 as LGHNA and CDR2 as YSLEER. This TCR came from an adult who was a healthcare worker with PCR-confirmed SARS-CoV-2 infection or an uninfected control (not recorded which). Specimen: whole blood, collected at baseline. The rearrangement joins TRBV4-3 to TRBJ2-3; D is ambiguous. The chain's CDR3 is CASSQEGTTTDTQYF. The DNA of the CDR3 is TGCGCCAGCAGCCAAGAAGGCACTACCACAGATACGCAGTATTTT.